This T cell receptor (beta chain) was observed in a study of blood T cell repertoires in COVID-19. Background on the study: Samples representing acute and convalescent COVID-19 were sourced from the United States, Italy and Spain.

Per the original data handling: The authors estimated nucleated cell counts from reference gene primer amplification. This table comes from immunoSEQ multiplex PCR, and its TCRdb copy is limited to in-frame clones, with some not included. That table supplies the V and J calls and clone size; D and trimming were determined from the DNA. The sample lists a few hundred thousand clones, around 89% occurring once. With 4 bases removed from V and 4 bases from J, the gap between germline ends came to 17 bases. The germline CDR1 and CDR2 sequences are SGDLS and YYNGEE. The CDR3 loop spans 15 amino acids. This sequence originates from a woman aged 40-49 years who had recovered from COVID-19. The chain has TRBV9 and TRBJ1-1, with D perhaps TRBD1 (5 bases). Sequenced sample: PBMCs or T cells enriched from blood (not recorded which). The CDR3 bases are TGTGCCAGCAGCTCCTCCGGGGAGGGGAGCACTGAAGCTTTCTTT. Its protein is CASSSSGEGSTEAFF. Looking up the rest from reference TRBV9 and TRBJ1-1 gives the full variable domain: DSGVTQTPKHLITATGQRVTLRCSPRSGDLSVYWYQQSLDQGLQFLIQYYNGEERAKGNILERFSAQQFPDLHSELNLSSLELGDSALYFCASSSSGEGSTEAFFGQGTRLTVV.